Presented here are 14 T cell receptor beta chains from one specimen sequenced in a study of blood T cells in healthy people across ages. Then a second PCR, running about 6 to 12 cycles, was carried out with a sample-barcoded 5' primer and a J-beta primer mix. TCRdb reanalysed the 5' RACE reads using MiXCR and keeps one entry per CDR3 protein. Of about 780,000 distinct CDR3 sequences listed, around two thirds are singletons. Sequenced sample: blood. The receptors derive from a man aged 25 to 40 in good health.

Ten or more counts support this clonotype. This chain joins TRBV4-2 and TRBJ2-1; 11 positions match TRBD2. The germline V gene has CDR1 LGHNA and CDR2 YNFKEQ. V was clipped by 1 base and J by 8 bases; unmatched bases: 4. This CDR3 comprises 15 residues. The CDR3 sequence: CASSQGSSGGYEQFF. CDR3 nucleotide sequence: TGTGCCAGCAGCCAAGGTTCTAGCGGGGGGTATGAGCAGTTCTTC.

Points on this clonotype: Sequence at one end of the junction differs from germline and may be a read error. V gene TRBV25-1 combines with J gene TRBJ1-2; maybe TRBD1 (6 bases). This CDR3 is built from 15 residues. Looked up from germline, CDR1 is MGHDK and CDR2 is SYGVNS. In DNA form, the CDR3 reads TGTGCCGGCAGTGAATTGAGCCAGGGGCTGGGAAGCTACACCTTC. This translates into CAGSELSQGLGSYTF.

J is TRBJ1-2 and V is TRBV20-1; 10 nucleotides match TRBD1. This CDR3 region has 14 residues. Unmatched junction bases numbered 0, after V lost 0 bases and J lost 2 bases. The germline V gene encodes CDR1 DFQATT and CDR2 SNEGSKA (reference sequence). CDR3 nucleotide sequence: TGCAGTGCTAGAGAGGGACAGGGGAACTATGGCTACACCTTC. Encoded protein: CSAREGQGNYGYTF.

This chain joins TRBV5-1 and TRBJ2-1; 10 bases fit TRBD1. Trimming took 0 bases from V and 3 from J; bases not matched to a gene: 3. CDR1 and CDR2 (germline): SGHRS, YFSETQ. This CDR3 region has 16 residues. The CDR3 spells CASSLGGQGDYNEQFF. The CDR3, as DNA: TGCGCCAGCAGCTTGGGCGGACAGGGGGACTACAATGAGCAGTTCTTC.

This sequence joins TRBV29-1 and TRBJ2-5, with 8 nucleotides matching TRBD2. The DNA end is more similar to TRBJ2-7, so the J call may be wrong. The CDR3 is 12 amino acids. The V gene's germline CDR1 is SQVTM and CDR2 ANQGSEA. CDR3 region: CSVVREGVEQYF. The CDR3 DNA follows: TGCAGCGTTGTACGGGAGGGGGTCGAGCAGTACTTC.

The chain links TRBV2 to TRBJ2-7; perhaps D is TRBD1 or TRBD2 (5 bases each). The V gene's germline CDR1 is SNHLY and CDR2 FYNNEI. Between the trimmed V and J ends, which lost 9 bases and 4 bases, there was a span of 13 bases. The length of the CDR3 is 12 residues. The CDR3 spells CASDGTLYEQYF. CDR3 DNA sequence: TGTGCCAGTGATGGGACGCTATACGAGCAGTACTTC.

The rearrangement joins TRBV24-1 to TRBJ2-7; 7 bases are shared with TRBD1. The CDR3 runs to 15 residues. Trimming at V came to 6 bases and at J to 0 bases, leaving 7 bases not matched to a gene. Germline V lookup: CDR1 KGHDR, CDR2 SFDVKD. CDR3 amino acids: CATSSRDSNSYEQYF. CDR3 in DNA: TGTGCCACCAGTTCCCGGGACAGCAACTCCTACGAGCAGTACTTC.

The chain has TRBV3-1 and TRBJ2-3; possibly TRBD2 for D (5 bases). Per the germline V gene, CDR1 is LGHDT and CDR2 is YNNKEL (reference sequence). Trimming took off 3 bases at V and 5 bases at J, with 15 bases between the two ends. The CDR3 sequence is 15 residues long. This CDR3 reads CASSHVLAMGDTQYF. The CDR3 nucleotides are TGTGCCAGCAGCCATGTGCTAGCCATGGGAGATACGCAGTATTTT.

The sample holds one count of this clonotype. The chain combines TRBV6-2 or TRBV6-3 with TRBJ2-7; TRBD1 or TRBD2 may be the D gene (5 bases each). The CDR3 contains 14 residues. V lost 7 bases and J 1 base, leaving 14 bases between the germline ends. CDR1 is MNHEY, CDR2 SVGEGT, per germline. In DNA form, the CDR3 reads TGTGCCAGCATCCCTTCAGGGAGTTCCTACGAGCAGTACTTC. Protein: CASIPSGSSYEQYF.

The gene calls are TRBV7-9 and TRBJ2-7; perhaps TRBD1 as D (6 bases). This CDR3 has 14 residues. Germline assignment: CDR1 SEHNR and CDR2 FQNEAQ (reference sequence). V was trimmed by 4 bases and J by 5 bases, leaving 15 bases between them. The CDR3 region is CASSSPQGRDEQYF. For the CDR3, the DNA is TGTGCCAGCAGCTCCCCCCAGGGGCGGGACGAGCAGTACTTC. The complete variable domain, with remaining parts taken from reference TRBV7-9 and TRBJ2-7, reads DTGVSQNPRHKITKRGQNVTFRCDPISEHNRLYWYRQTLGQGPEFLTYFQNEAQLEKSRLLSDRFSAERPKGSFSTLEIQRTEQGDSAMYLCASSSPQGRDEQYFGPGTRLTVT.

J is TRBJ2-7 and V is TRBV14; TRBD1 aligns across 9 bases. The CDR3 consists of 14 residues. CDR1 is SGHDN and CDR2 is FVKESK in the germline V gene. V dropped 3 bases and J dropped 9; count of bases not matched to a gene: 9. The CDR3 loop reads CASSHNRDRDRQYF. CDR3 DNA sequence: TGTGCCAGCAGCCATAACCGGGACAGGGACCGGCAGTACTTC.

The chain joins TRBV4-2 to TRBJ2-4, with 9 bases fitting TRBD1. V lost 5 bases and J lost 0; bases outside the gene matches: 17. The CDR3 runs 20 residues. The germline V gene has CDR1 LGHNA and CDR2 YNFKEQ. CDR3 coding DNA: TGTGCCAGCAGCGGAGCATCGGGACAGGGTATTCTCGGAGCCAAAAACATTCAGTACTTC. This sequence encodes CASSGASGQGILGAKNIQYF.

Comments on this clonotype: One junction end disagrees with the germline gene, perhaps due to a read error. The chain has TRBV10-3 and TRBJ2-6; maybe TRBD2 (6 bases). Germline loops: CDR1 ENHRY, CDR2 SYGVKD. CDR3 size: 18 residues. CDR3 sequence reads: CTISASSGLGSGANVLTF. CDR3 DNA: TGTACCATCAGTGCCTCTTCGGGACTTGGCTCTGGGGCCAACGTCCTGACTTTC.

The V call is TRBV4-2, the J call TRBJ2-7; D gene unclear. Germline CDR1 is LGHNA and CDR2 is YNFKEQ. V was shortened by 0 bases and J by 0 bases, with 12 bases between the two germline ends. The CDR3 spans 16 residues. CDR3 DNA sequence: TGTGCCAGCAGCCAAGATCTGGCAGGCCTCTCCTACGAGCAGTACTTC. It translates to CASSQDLAGLSYEQYF.